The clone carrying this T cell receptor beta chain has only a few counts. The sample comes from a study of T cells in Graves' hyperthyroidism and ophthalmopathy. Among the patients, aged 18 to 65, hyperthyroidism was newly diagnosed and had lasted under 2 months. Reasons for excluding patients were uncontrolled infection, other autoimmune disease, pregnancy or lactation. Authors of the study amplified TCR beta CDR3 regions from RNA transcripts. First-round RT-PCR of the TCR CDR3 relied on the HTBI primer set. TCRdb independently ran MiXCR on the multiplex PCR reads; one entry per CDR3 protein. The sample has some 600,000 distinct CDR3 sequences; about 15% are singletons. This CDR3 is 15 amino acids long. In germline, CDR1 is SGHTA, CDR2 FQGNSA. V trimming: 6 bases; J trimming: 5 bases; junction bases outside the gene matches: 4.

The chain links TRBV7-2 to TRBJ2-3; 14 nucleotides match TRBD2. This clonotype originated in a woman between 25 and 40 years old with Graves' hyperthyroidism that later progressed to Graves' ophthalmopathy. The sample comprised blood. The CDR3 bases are TGTGCCAGCAGAGGGACTAGCGGGAGCGGAGATACGCAGTATTTT. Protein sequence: CASRGTSGSGDTQYF.